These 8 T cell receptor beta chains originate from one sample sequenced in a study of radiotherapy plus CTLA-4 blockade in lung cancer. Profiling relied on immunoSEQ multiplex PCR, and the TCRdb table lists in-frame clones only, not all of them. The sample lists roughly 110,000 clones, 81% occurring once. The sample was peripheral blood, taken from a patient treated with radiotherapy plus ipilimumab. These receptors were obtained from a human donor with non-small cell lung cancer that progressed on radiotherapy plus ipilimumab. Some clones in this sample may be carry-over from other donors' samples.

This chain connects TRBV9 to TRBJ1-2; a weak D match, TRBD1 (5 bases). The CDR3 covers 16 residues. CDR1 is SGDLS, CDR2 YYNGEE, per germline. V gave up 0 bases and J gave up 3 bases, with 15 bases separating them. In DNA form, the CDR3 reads TGTGCCAGCAGCGTAGGGAACCCAGGACAAGACTATGGCTACACCTTC. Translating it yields CASSVGNPGQDYGYTF.

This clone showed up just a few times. CDR3 in DNA: TGTGCCAGCAGCTTCGGGACTGCCTATCAGCCCCAGCATTTT. This codes for CASSFGTAYQPQHF. The chain combines TRBV5-8 with TRBJ1-5; a possible D gene is TRBD1 (5 bases). Trimming took off 2 bases at V and 5 bases at J, with 11 bases between the two ends. The CDR3 extends over 14 amino acids. Per the germline V gene, CDR1 is SGHTS and CDR2 is YDEGEE.

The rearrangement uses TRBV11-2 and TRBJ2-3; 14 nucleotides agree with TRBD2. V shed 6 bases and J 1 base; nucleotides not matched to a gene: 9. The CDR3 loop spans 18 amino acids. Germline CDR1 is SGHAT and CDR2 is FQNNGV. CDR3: CASRNPGLAGAGTDTQYF. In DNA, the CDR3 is TGTGCCAGCAGGAACCCGGGACTAGCGGGGGCCGGCACAGATACGCAGTATTTT.

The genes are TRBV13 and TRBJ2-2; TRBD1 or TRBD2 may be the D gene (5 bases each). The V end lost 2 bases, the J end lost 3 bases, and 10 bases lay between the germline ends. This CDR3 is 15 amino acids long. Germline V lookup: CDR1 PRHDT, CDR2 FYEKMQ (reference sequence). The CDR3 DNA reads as TGTGCCAGCAGCTTACTCGGGGCGCACACCGGGGAGCTGTTTTTT. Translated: CASSLLGAHTGELFF.

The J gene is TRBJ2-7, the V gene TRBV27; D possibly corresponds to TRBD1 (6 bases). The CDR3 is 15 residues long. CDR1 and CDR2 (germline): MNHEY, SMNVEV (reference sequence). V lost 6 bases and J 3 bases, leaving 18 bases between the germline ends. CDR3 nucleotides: TGTGCCAGCAGCCCCCTTTGGCAGGGGTACTACGAGCAGTACTTC. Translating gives CASSPLWQGYYEQYF.

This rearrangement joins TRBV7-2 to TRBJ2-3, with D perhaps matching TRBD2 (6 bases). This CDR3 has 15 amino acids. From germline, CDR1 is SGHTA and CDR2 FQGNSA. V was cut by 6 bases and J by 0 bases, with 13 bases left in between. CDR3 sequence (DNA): TGTGCCAGCAGTTCCCTTAGCGGTAGCACAGATACGCAGTATTTT. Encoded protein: CASSSLSGSTDTQYF. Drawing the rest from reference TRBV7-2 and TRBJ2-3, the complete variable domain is GAGVSQSPSNKVTEKGKDVELRCDPISGHTALYWYRQSLGQGLEFLIYFQGNSAPDKSGLPSDRFSAERTGGSVSTLTIQRTQQEDSAVYLCASSSLSGSTDTQYFGPGTRLTVL.

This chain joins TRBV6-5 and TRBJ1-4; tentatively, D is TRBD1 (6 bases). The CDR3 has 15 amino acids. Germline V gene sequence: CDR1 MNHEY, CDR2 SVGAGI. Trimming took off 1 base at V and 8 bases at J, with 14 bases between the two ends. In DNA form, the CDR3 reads TGTGCCAGCAGTTACTGGGGCAGGGGTGGCGAAAAACTGTTTTTT. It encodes CASSYWGRGGEKLFF.

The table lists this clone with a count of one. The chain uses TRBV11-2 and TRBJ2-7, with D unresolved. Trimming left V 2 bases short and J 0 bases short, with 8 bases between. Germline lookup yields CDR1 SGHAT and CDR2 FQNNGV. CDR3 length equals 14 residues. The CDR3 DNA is TGTGCCAGCAGCTTATCACAACTCTCCTACGAGCAGTACTTC. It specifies CASSLSQLSYEQYF.